A selection of T cell receptor beta chains follows, all from one sample in a study of cytomegalovirus exposure and HLA in healthy donors. Here immunoSEQ multiplex PCR was the method, and the copy in TCRdb shows in-frame clones only, minus some. Of roughly 200,000 clones listed, roughly 9.4% are singletons. Sequencing was carried out using PBMCs. The source of these receptors is a woman between 25 and 40 years old in good health and CMV-seropositive. The CDR3 runs from the conserved cysteine through the conserved F or W. A D gene is named only where the DNA matches it firmly.

CDR3,V,D,J
CAISDSKRGPIYNEQFF,TRBV10-3,TRBD2,TRBJ2-1
CASSLGTSGNEQFF,TRBV27,TRBD2,TRBJ2-1
CASRPRTGGFMNTEAFF,TRBV11-2,TRBD1,TRBJ1-1
CASSFEGGNQPQHF,TRBV5-1,-,TRBJ1-5
CSVQGAGGYTF,TRBV29-1,TRBD1,TRBJ1-2
CASSLEDRGRTF,TRBV7-9,TRBD1,TRBJ1-2
CASSQVRQTPGTEAFF,TRBV14,-,TRBJ1-1
CASSLKSSKYGYTF,TRBV4-1,-,TRBJ1-2
CASSPGQGRDTDTQYF,TRBV14,TRBD1,TRBJ2-3
CASSQGRAGTSGPSYEQYF,TRBV4-2,TRBD2,TRBJ2-7
CASTADRPGEQYF,TRBV6-1,TRBD1,TRBJ2-7
CASSEAIRSYNEQFF,TRBV6-1,-,TRBJ2-1
CHTSGLFF,TRBV5-4,TRBD2,TRBJ2-1
CASRPETLGNTIYF,TRBV4-2,-,TRBJ1-3
CAWSAGFREKLFF,TRBV30,-,TRBJ1-4
CASNIGRGTEAFF,TRBV6-5,-,TRBJ1-1
CASSLGRGRDTQYF,TRBV7-9,-,TRBJ2-3
CASSDYRIYEQYF,TRBV7-8,-,TRBJ2-7
CASSLIPSGRVYEQYF,TRBV11-2,TRBD2,TRBJ2-7
CAISESHLFSSGNTIYF,TRBV10-3,-,TRBJ1-3
CASSARRGISNQPQHF,TRBV6-1,-,TRBJ1-5
CASSIYGNTIYF,TRBV19,-,TRBJ1-3
CAISESGTALAKNIQYF,TRBV10-3,TRBD1,TRBJ2-4
CASSPDRGNQPQHF,TRBV27,TRBD1,TRBJ1-5